The 14 T cell receptor beta chains reported below all come from one sample, sequenced in a study of cytomegalovirus exposure and HLA in healthy donors. Primers for the PCR totalled 60 Vbeta and 13 Jbeta. The data were produced by immunoSEQ multiplex PCR, yet TCRdb's version contains in-frame clones alone and is incomplete. In the table there are over 120,000 clones, 75% of which are singletons. The sample taken for sequencing was PBMCs. These receptors all stem from a young man in good health and CMV-seronegative.

CDR3 amino acids: CASSPFGTSGSIVKTGELFF. The CDR3 DNA reads as TGTGCCAGCAGCCCCTTCGGGACTAGCGGGAGTATCGTAAAAACCGGGGAGCTGTTTTTT. The chain joins TRBV7-7 to TRBJ2-2; 14 nucleotides align to TRBD2. This CDR3 is built from 20 residues. Per germline, CDR1 SSHAT and CDR2 FNYEAQ (reference sequence). The V gene end was trimmed by 5 bases and the J gene end by 5 bases; junction bases not matched to a gene: 16.

The gene calls are TRBV13 and TRBJ2-3; 14 bases align to TRBD2. The length of the CDR3 is 17 residues. J was trimmed by 4 bases and V by 3 bases; bases with no gene match: 6. CDR1 and CDR2 from the germline V gene are PRHDT and FYEKMQ (reference sequence). The CDR3 region is CASSFRLAGGPADTQYF. The CDR3 region has the DNA TGTGCCAGCAGCTTCAGACTAGCGGGGGGGCCCGCAGATACGCAGTATTTT.

This clone appeared a single time. The chain links TRBV2 to TRBJ2-7, with 7 bases fitting TRBD1. J lost 5 bases, V lost 8 bases, and 15 bases had no gene match. The germline V gene encodes CDR1 SNHLY and CDR2 FYNNEI. CDR3 length: 15 amino acids. CDR3 loop: CASRPGGRRENEQYF. The CDR3, as DNA: TGTGCCAGCCGCCCAGGGGGACGGCGAGAGAACGAGCAGTACTTC.

The V gene is TRBV5-1, the J gene TRBJ2-2; 7 bases fit TRBD1. The CDR3 has 16 residues. Germline V gives CDR1 SGHRS, CDR2 YFSETQ. The V and J ends lost 0 bases and 3 bases, in that order; junction bases with no gene match: 5. The CDR3 coding sequence is TGCGCCAGCAGCTTGGCGGACAGGAAGGACACCGGGGAGCTGTTTTTT. It codes for CASSLADRKDTGELFF.

The chain combines TRBV28 with TRBJ1-1, with D tentatively TRBD1 (5 bases). The CDR3 is 16 amino acids. The V end lost 1 base, the J end lost 0 bases, and 12 bases lay between the germline ends. Per the germline V gene, CDR1 is MDHEN and CDR2 is SYDVKM. The CDR3 protein is CASSLYQGTMNTEAFF. For the CDR3, the DNA is TGTGCCAGCAGTTTATATCAGGGAACCATGAACACTGAAGCTTTCTTT.

This clone was found a few times. V usage is TRBV7-8 and J usage is TRBJ1-1, with D perhaps TRBD1 (6 bases). The germline V and J ends were trimmed by 4 bases and 5 bases, with 14 bases remaining between them. Germline V gene lookup returns CDR1 SGHVS and CDR2 FQNEAQ. The CDR3 loop spans 14 amino acids. The CDR3 DNA sequence: TGTGCCAGCAGCTCTACGACTGACAGGACTGAAGCTTTCTTT. It specifies CASSSTTDRTEAFF.

There are a few counts of this clone. The V call is TRBV11-2, the J call TRBJ2-6; 8 positions match TRBD1. The ends lost 5 bases at V and 2 bases at J; junction bases unmatched: 2. CDR1 is SGHAT and CDR2 is FQNNGV in the germline V gene. The CDR3 spans 15 residues. CDR3 residues: CASSHRGAGANVLTF. The CDR3 DNA reads TGTGCCAGCAGCCACAGGGGGGCTGGGGCCAACGTCCTGACTTTC.

V is TRBV5-4 and J is TRBJ2-7; 7 bases align to TRBD2. The CDR3 is made up of 16 amino acids. Looked up from germline, CDR1 is SGHNT and CDR2 is YYREEE (reference sequence). The junction had 10 bases not matched to a gene; V was cut back by 4 bases and J by 0 bases. The CDR3 is CASSPGGTGLSYEQYF. The CDR3 DNA reads as TGTGCCAGCAGCCCGGGAGGTACGGGACTCTCCTACGAGCAGTACTTC.

The chain carries TRBV30 and TRBJ2-3, with 9 bases identical to TRBD2. Germline V CDR1 and CDR2: GTSNPN, SVGIG (reference sequence). The CDR3 sequence is 17 residues long. V gave up 0 bases and J gave up 0 bases; unmatched junction bases: 7. CDR3: CAWSVFGSGGSTDTQYF. The CDR3 bases are TGTGCCTGGAGTGTATTTGGTAGCGGGGGTAGCACAGATACGCAGTATTTT.

The chain joins TRBV7-8 to TRBJ2-1; no clear D gene. Trimming shortened V by 0 bases and J by 0 bases, and 9 bases separated the two germline ends. Germline V lookup: CDR1 SGHVS, CDR2 FQNEAQ. The CDR3 covers 16 residues. The CDR3 here is CASSLAYGSSYNEQFF. The CDR3 DNA reads as TGTGCCAGCAGCTTAGCCTACGGTTCCTCCTACAATGAGCAGTTCTTC.

This rearrangement joins TRBV7-8 to TRBJ2-7; TRBD1 aligns across 7 bases. The CDR3 consists of 17 residues. The germline V gene encodes CDR1 SGHVS and CDR2 FQNEAQ. The trim removed 4 bases at V and 1 base at J, leaving 13 bases unmatched. CDR3: CASSSRGGQVVSYEQYF. CDR3 bases: TGTGCCAGCAGCTCGAGGGGTGGACAGGTTGTTTCCTACGAGCAGTACTTC.

This clone appeared a single time. The chain recombines TRBV5-4 with TRBJ2-7; TRBD2 matches 12 bases. V shed 3 bases and J 2 bases; nucleotides not matched to a gene: 6. CDR1 and CDR2 (germline): SGHNT, YYREEE (reference sequence). The CDR3 has 16 residues. DNA of the CDR3: TGTGCCAGCAGCTATACTAGCGGGGGGCCTCCCTACGAGCAGTACTTC. This encodes CASSYTSGGPPYEQYF.

This rearrangement joins TRBV6-6 to TRBJ1-2, with TRBD1 matching over 7 bases. Germline V gene data show CDR1 as MNHNY and CDR2 as SVGAGI (reference sequence). V gave up 6 bases and J gave up 9 bases; unmatched junction bases: 4. The CDR3 totals 11 residues. The DNA of the CDR3 is TGTGCCAGCAGGATGACAGGGAGCTACACCTTC. This translates into CASRMTGSYTF.

This chain links TRBV19 with TRBJ2-2; maybe TRBD1 (5 bases). Germline loops: CDR1 LNHDA, CDR2 SQIVND (reference sequence). The CDR3 consists of 17 residues. Between the trimmed V and J ends, which lost 1 base and 9 bases, there was a span of 21 bases. CDR3 sequence (DNA): TGTGCCAGTAGTATAGCCCCTCCTAAGACAGAACGGAGGGAGCTGTTTTTT. This translates into CASSIAPPKTERRELFF.